The 15 T cell receptor beta chains below all came from one sample that was sequenced in a study. TCRdb ran MiXCR on the RT-PCR reads and lists one entry per CDR3 protein. Found here are hundreds of thousands of distinct CDR3 sequences, 14% of them singletons; the top ten hold about 3.6%. The source material was memory CD4+ T cells from blood. These receptor sequences come from a female donor in good health, serving as a healthy control.

The V gene is TRBV28, the J gene TRBJ1-6; a weak D match, TRBD1 (5 bases). Germline V CDR1 and CDR2: MDHEN, SYDVKM. V was shortened by 8 bases and J by 3 bases, with 17 bases between the two germline ends. The CDR3 runs to 16 residues. As DNA, the CDR3 is TGTGCCAGCGGGGGGGGGTATGGTTTCTATAATTCACCCCTCCACTTT. Translated, it gives CASGGGYGFYNSPLHF.

This chain connects TRBV3-1 to TRBJ2-2; 9 positions agree with TRBD1. V trimming: 8 bases; J trimming: 5 bases; junction bases outside the gene matches: 6. This CDR3 has 14 residues. In germline, CDR1 is LGHDT, CDR2 YNNKEL (reference sequence). CDR3 sequence: CASQTGGWTGELFF. The CDR3 nucleotides are TGTGCCAGCCAGACAGGGGGTTGGACCGGGGAGCTGTTTTTT.

In the case of this clonotype: Since a much larger clone is just one base distant, this may be a read error. The chain is built from TRBV20-1 and TRBJ1-1, with 7 positions matching TRBD1. The CDR3 loop spans 13 amino acids. The ends lost 6 bases at V and 7 bases at J; junction bases unmatched: 11. In germline, CDR1 is DFQATT, CDR2 SNEGSKA (reference sequence). CDR3 in DNA: TGCAGTGCGTGGGCCCAGGGGGGCAATGAAGCTTTCTTT. It is translated as CSAWAQGGNEAFF.

The table lists this clonotype with a few counts. CDR3 loop: CSARSPITDTQYF. In DNA, the CDR3 is TGCAGTGCTAGATCCCCCATCACAGATACGCAGTATTTT. The rearrangement uses TRBV20-1 and TRBJ2-3; D gene uncertain. Germline CDR1 DFQATT, CDR2 SNEGSKA (reference sequence). Between the trimmed V and J ends, which lost 2 bases and 2 bases, there was a span of 8 bases. The CDR3 totals 13 residues.

Concerning this clonotype: Because the CDR3 is missing its conserved closing phenylalanine or tryptophan, this is likely a read error. The V gene is TRBV20-1, the J gene TRBJ1-1, with 8 bases fitting TRBD1. The CDR3 is 14 amino acids. The V gene's germline CDR1 is DFQATT and CDR2 SNEGSKA (reference sequence). The trim removed 3 bases at V and 4 bases at J, leaving 7 bases unmatched. The CDR3 nucleotides read TGCAGTGCTAGCGCAGGGGGCTCGGTCACTGAAGCTTTCCTT. Encoded protein: CSASAGGSVTEAFL.

The V gene is TRBV28, the J gene TRBJ1-2; D is uncertain. The V gene lost 6 bases and the J gene lost 5 bases, with 16 bases spanning the gap. The CDR3 is made up of 14 amino acids. Germline V gene lookup returns CDR1 MDHEN and CDR2 SYDVKM. The CDR3 DNA reads as TGTGCCAGCAGCTCTCACAGAACCCAGTATGGCTACACCTTC. Encoded protein: CASSSHRTQYGYTF.

V usage is TRBV5-1 and J usage is TRBJ2-2; D not certain. Trimming took 0 bases from V and 4 from J, leaving 13 bases between them. The germline CDR1 and CDR2 sequences are SGHRS and YFSETQ. The CDR3 covers 16 residues. The CDR3: CASSLAPVGSTGELFF. Written as DNA, the CDR3 is TGCGCCAGCAGCTTGGCCCCCGTGGGGTCCACCGGGGAGCTGTTTTTT.

This clonotype was seen a handful of times. The chain joins TRBV6-6 to TRBJ2-3; TRBD2 aligns across 13 bases. V lost 2 bases and J lost 3; bases outside the gene matches: 17. This CDR3 comprises 21 residues. The germline CDR1 and CDR2 sequences are MNHNY and SVGAGI (reference sequence). CDR3 region: CASSYPHGTSGRVAQTDTQYF. The CDR3 coding sequence is TGTGCCAGCAGTTACCCACACGGAACTAGCGGGAGGGTGGCTCAGACAGATACGCAGTATTTT.

Remarks on this clonotype: One base separates it from a far larger clone, so it is likely a read error. The chain employs TRBV6-6 and TRBJ1-5, with D possibly matching TRBD1 (6 bases). From germline, CDR1 is MNHNY and CDR2 SVGAGI (reference sequence). The length of the CDR3 is 13 residues. Trimming cost V 2 bases and J 6 bases, with 8 bases left between them. The CDR3 here is CASSYDRSQPQHF. CDR3 in DNA: TGTGCCAGCAGTTACGACAGGAGTCAGCCCCAGCATTTT.

Regarding this clonotype: This sequence may be a read error, since a much larger clone differs from it by one base. V is TRBV10-3 and J is TRBJ1-1; D not certain. The CDR3 is made up of 13 amino acids. CDR1 and CDR2 from the germline V gene are ENHRY and SYGVKD. Between the trimmed V and J ends, which lost 10 bases and 8 bases, there was a span of 20 bases. As DNA, the CDR3 is TGTGCCACCGGCGTTTCCCTTACCGCGGAAGCTTTCTTT. Amino acids: CATGVSLTAEAFF.

This chain links TRBV7-9 with TRBJ1-3; a weak D match, TRBD1 (6 bases). The V gene's germline CDR1 is SEHNR and CDR2 FQNEAQ (reference sequence). V lost 6 bases and J lost 4, with 22 bases in between. The CDR3 totals 17 residues. Written as DNA, the CDR3 is TGTGCCAGCAGAATCCTTCCCAGCAGGGGCACAGGAAACACCATATATTTT. Translated, it gives CASRILPSRGTGNTIYF. Full variable domain (rest looked up from reference TRBV7-9 and TRBJ1-3): DTGVSQNPRHKITKRGQNVTFRCDPISEHNRLYWYRQTLGQGPEFLTYFQNEAQLEKSRLLSDRFSAERPKGSFSTLEIQRTEQGDSAMYLCASRILPSRGTGNTIYFGEGSWLTVV.

This clonotype came up many times. The rearrangement uses TRBV20-1 and TRBJ2-5; 15 bases agree with TRBD2. This CDR3 region has 15 residues. Germline loops: CDR1 DFQATT, CDR2 SNEGSKA (reference sequence). The V gene end was trimmed by 5 bases and the J gene end by 4 bases; junction bases not matched to a gene: 5. CDR3 DNA sequence: TGCAGTGCTCCAAGGACTAGCGGGAGGGCAGAGACCCAGTACTTC. Translation: CSAPRTSGRAETQYF.

This clonotype has ten or more counts. V is TRBV20-1 and J is TRBJ2-7; D remains ambiguous. Trimming removed 3 bases at V and 3 bases at J, with 9 bases between. CDR1 and CDR2 (germline): DFQATT, SNEGSKA (reference sequence). There are 12 residues in the CDR3. CDR3 region: CSASDGRYEQYF. Written as DNA, the CDR3 is TGCAGTGCTAGCGACGGCCGCTACGAGCAGTACTTC.

The sample holds many counts of this clonotype. This sequence joins TRBV20-1 and TRBJ2-6; 8 bases align to TRBD1. J lost 4 bases, V lost 6 bases, and 5 bases had no gene match. This CDR3 is built from 14 residues. Per germline, CDR1 DFQATT and CDR2 SNEGSKA (reference sequence). The CDR3 reads CSARTGTGANVLTF. CDR3 bases: TGCAGTGCCAGGACAGGGACCGGGGCCAACGTCCTGACTTTC.

Only a few counts were recorded for this clonotype. The chain carries TRBV11-2 and TRBJ2-5; 10 positions agree with TRBD2. Germline CDR1 is SGHAT and CDR2 is FQNNGV. The CDR3 is 16 amino acids. The V segment lost 5 bases and the J segment 5 bases; nucleotides outside the gene matches: 11. CDR3 DNA: TGTGCCAGCAGCCCCCGGAGCGGGAGGGTGTTGGAGACCCAGTACTTC. Translating gives CASSPRSGRVLETQYF.